A few counts support the clone carrying this T cell receptor (beta chain). This sample stems from a study of CD8+ T cells in alopecia areata. The treatment was: oral pan-JAK inhibitor, 5-10 mg twice daily. Alopecia areata patients had lesional scalp punch biopsies and peripheral blood taken from them. PBMCs provided sorted CD4+ and CD8+ T cells. Sequencing relied on a cDNA template that was reverse transcribed from extracted RNA. Assay: immunoSEQ multiplex PCR; the TCRdb copy retains only in-frame clones and omits some. The table includes 95,000 to 100,000 clones, roughly 56% detected once. The source is a human donor with alopecia areata. Sequencing used CD8+ T cells sorted from blood, obtained at approximately week 55, from a patient treated with tofacitinib.

The CDR3: CASSWAGGTGELFF. The CDR3, as DNA: TGTGCCAGTAGTTGGGCAGGGGGCACCGGGGAGCTGTTTTTT. V and J are TRBV19 and TRBJ2-2, with 7 nucleotides matching TRBD1. CDR3 size: 14 residues. CDR1 is LNHDA, CDR2 SQIVND, per germline (reference sequence). V dropped 5 bases and J dropped 4; count of bases not matched to a gene: 4.